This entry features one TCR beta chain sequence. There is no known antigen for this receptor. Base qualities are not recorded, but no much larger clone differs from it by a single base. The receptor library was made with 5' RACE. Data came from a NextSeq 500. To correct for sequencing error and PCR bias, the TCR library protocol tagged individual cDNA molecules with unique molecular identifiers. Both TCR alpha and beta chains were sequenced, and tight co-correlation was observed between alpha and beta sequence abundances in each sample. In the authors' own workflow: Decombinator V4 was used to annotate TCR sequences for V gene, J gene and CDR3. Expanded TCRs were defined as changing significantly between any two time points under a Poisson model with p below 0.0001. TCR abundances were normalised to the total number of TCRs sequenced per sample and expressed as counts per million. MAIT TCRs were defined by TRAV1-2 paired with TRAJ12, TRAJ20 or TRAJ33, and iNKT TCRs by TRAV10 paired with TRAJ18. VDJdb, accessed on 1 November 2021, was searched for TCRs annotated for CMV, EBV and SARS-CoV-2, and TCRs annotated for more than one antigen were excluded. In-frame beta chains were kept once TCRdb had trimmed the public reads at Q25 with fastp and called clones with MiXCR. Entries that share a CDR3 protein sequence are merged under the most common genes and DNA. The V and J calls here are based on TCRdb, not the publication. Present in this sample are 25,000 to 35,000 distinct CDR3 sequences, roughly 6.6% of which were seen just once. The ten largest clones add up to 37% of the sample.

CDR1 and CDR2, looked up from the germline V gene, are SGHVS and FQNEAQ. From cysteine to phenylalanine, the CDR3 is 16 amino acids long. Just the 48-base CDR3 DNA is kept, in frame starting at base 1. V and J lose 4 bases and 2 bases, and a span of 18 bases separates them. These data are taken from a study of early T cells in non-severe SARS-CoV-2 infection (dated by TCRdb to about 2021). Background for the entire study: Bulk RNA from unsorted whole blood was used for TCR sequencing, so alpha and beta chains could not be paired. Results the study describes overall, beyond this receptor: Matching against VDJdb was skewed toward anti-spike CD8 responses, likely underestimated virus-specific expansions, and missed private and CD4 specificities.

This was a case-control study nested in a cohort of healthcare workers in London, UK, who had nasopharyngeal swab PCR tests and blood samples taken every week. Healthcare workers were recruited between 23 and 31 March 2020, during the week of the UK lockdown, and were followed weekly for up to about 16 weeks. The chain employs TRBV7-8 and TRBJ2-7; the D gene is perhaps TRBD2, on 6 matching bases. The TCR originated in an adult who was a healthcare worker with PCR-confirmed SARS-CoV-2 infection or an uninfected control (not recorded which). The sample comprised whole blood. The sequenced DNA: TGTGCCAGCAGCTCCCAGCAGGTGGGGGGTCCCTACGAGCAGTACTTC. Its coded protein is CASSSQQVGGPYEQYF.